This record covers a single TCR beta chain. With 7 bases clipped from V and 13 bases from J, the junction kept 7 bases outside the gene matches. The CDR3 is 11 residues long. The sample belongs to a study of blood T cell repertoires in COVID-19. Study details: The origin of the acute and convalescent COVID-19 samples was the United States, Italy and Spain. PBMCs, B-cell-depleted T cells, or T cells provided the cDNA or gDNA that made up the material.

Study processing details: Reference gene primer amplification gave nucleated cell count estimates. Assay: immunoSEQ multiplex PCR; the TCRdb copy retains only in-frame clones and omits some. The DNA gave D and trimming, while V, J and clone size come from that table. The repertoire holds more than 85,000 clones, with roughly nine tenths as singletons. Specimen: peripheral blood. The chain employs TRBV12-3 or TRBV12-4 and TRBJ2-1; TRBD1 agrees at 7 bases. This receptor was identified in a woman in her seventies with acute or convalescent COVID-19. Here the CDR3 reads CASKATGRQFF. The CDR3 DNA sequence: TGTGCCAGCAAAGCGACAGGGAGACAGTTCTTC.